This TCR beta chain was profiled in a study of T cells in Graves' hyperthyroidism and ophthalmopathy. Findings and caveats of the study: Model-based prediction identified ophthalmopathy a median approximately 6.2 months prior to its onset.

Ten or more counts support this clonotype. Its antigen is unknown. Authors of the study amplified TCR beta CDR3 regions from RNA transcripts. First-round RT-PCR of the TCR CDR3 relied on the HTBI primer set. TCRdb redid the calling of the multiplex PCR reads with MiXCR, one entry per CDR3 protein. The table lists 200,000 to 300,000 distinct CDR3 sequences, about 24% of them singletons. Duration under 3 months, a NOSPECS grade of at least 4, and a Clinical Activity Score of at least 3 characterized the ophthalmopathy patients. Using more than 8 ml of fresh peripheral blood, PBMCs were prepared. V shed 0 bases, J shed 5 bases, and the junction held 10 bases outside the gene matches. This CDR3 comprises 17 residues. Germline-derived CDR1 and CDR2 are MNHEY and SVGAGI.

This receptor was taken from a middle-aged woman with Graves' ophthalmopathy. Sequencing was carried out using blood. This chain joins TRBV6-5 and TRBJ2-4; TRBD2 matches at 7 bases. CDR3 nucleotide sequence: TGTGCCAGCAGTTACTCTTGGCGGGAGCGGCTCGAAAACATTCAGTACTTC. Its translation is CASSYSWRERLENIQYF.